This T cell receptor beta chain was observed in a study of T-cell memory formation after mild COVID-19. Across the study: Clusters were largely donor specific. General study results and limits: Contracting clones from day 15 to 85 showed balanced CD4/CD8; later expanders favored CD4+.

The CDR3 consists of 15 residues. In germline, CDR1 is SGDLS, CDR2 YYNGEE. Trimming at V came to 4 bases and at J to 3 bases, leaving 10 bases not matched to a gene. Via MiXCR, TCRdb re-called the 5' RACE reads, giving one row per CDR3 protein. Of almost 250,000 distinct CDR3 sequences listed, 15% are singletons. Turning to this clonotype: Its antigen is unidentified.

The chain combines TRBV9 with TRBJ2-7; 7 positions match TRBD2. This receptor was obtained from an adult woman who had mild COVID-19 (a few samples of this study predate the infection). Cell type and time point are not known. The sample taken for sequencing was PBMCs or a T cell subset sorted from them (not recorded which). This chain's CDR3 is CASSSTLAEVYEQYF. DNA for the CDR3: TGTGCCAGCAGCTCAACCCTAGCGGAGGTCTACGAGCAGTACTTC.